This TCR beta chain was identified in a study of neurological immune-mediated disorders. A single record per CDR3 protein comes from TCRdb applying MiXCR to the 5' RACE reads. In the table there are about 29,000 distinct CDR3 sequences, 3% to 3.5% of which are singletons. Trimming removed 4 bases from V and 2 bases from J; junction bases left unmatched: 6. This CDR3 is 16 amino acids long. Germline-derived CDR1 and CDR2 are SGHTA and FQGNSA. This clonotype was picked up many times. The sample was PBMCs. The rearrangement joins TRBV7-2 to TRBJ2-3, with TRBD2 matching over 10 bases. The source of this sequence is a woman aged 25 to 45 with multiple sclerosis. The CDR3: CASSSWGTSVTDTQYF. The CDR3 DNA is TGTGCCAGCAGCTCTTGGGGGACTAGCGTCACAGATACGCAGTATTTT.